A single sample is the source of the 25 T cell receptor beta chains below, sequenced in a study of blood T cell repertoires in COVID-19. TCRdb keeps only in-frame clones here, not all; method: immunoSEQ multiplex PCR. The sample has 150,000 to 200,000 clones, 86% seen once. Input material: peripheral blood. The receptors here all came from a woman younger than 45 with active or convalescent COVID-19.

The rearrangement uses TRBV11-3 and TRBJ2-7, with D unclear. The germline V gene encodes CDR1 SGHNT and CDR2 YENEEA. This CDR3 contains 13 residues. V lost 6 bases and J 5 bases, leaving 14 bases between the germline ends. The CDR3 region has the DNA TGTGCCAGCAGTCCTACCCTACGCGACGAGCAGTACTTC. The encoded protein is CASSPTLRDEQYF.

The rearrangement uses TRBV14 and TRBJ2-1; D is unclear. Between the trimmed V and J ends, which lost 3 bases and 8 bases, there was a span of 11 bases. The CDR3 consists of 13 residues. Germline V CDR1 and CDR2: SGHDN, FVKESK. The CDR3 DNA reads TGTGCCAGCAGCCACCTAGTAGGAGATGAGCAGTTCTTC. Its protein product is CASSHLVGDEQFF.

The gene calls are TRBV29-1 and TRBJ1-1; D possibly corresponds to TRBD1 (6 bases). The V and J ends lost 4 bases and 1 base respectively, with 7 bases between them. CDR3 length equals 12 residues. Germline-derived CDR1 and CDR2 are SQVTM and ANQGSEA. The DNA for the CDR3 is TGCAGCGTTGGGGGACAGAACACTGAAGCTTTCTTT. Amino acids: CSVGGQNTEAFF.

This chain joins TRBV5-1 and TRBJ1-3; 8 bases line up with TRBD1. There are 13 residues in the CDR3. Germline values: CDR1 SGHRS, CDR2 YFSETQ. Trimming took 7 bases from V and 0 from J; bases not matched to a gene: 0. This CDR3 reads CASGQGSGNTIYF. The CDR3 DNA sequence: TGCGCCAGCGGACAGGGCTCTGGAAACACCATATATTTT.

The rearrangement uses TRBV9 and TRBJ1-2; possible D gene TRBD1, 6 bases. This CDR3 is built from 15 residues. CDR1 and CDR2 (germline): SGDLS, YYNGEE. Deletions cut 3 bases from V and 8 bases from J, with 20 bases between. CDR3 bases: TGTGCCAGCAGCGCCGGTGGCTTTAGTCAGGGGGGCTACACCTTC. Residues: CASSAGGFSQGGYTF.

This chain joins TRBV9 and TRBJ2-6; D is unresolved. The germline gives CDR1 SGDLS, CDR2 YYNGEE. The CDR3 totals 14 residues. Trimming left V 3 bases short and J 0 bases short, with 4 bases between. The CDR3 nucleotides read TGTGCCAGCAGCGCATTCTCTGGGGCCAACGTCCTGACTTTC. Translated, it gives CASSAFSGANVLTF.

V and J are TRBV5-5 and TRBJ2-2, with unresolved D. The CDR3 covers 12 residues. Germline CDR1 reads SGHKS; CDR2 reads YYEKEE (reference sequence). V was trimmed by 4 bases and J by 7 bases, leaving 8 bases between them. The CDR3, as DNA: TGTGCCAGCAGCCCGGTAATCGGGGAGCTGTTTTTT. As protein: CASSPVIGELFF.

The V gene is TRBV5-1, the J gene TRBJ1-5, with 10 bases matching TRBD1. V lost 9 bases, J lost 0 bases, and 12 bases stayed unmatched. Germline assignment: CDR1 SGHRS and CDR2 YFSETQ. This CDR3 region has 17 residues. CDR3 sequence reads: CATTRTGGGYSNQPQHF. The CDR3 DNA follows: TGCGCCACGACCCGGACAGGGGGGGGATATAGCAATCAGCCCCAGCATTTT.

The chain has TRBV7-9 and TRBJ2-3, with D maybe TRBD1 (5 bases). CDR3 size: 15 residues. CDR1 and CDR2 (germline): SEHNR, FQNEAQ (reference sequence). V was clipped by 3 bases and J by 0 bases, with 10 bases between them. The chain's CDR3 is CASSFEQASTDTQYF. In DNA, the CDR3 is TGTGCCAGCAGCTTCGAACAGGCTAGCACAGATACGCAGTATTTT.

V usage is TRBV28 and J usage is TRBJ1-1; D not certain. Germline values: CDR1 MDHEN, CDR2 SYDVKM. This CDR3 spans 12 amino acids. The V end lost 1 base, the J end lost 5 bases, and 5 bases lay between the germline ends. The CDR3 sequence: CASSLLLTEAFF. The CDR3 nucleotides read TGTGCCAGCAGTTTATTACTTACTGAAGCTTTCTTT.

This clone has just one count. J is TRBJ2-5 and V is TRBV6-2 or TRBV6-3; possible D gene TRBD1, 6 bases. The CDR3 is made up of 15 amino acids. Germline CDR1 MNHEY, CDR2 SVGEGT. V lost 2 bases and J 5 bases, leaving 15 bases between the germline ends. The CDR3 nucleotides read TGTGCCAGCAGTTACAGGGACACCTGGGGGGAGACCCAGTACTTC. Amino acid sequence: CASSYRDTWGETQYF.

The chain recombines TRBV4-1 with TRBJ2-3; tentatively, D is TRBD1 (6 bases). Germline V gives CDR1 MGHRA, CDR2 YSYEKL. Trimming took 5 bases from V and 1 from J, leaving 10 bases between them. The CDR3 has 14 amino acids. DNA for the CDR3: TGCGCCAGCAGCTCCAGGACAGGCACAGATACGCAGTATTTT. This sequence encodes CASSSRTGTDTQYF.

This clone was seen just once. The chain recombines TRBV28 with TRBJ2-7, with D possibly TRBD1 on 5 matching bases. Trimming took off 8 bases at V and 0 bases at J, with 11 bases between the two ends. Germline-derived CDR1 and CDR2 are MDHEN and SYDVKM. The CDR3 extends over 13 amino acids. The CDR3 region is CASRLGASYEQYF. CDR3 DNA sequence: TGTGCCAGCCGCCTAGGGGCCTCCTACGAGCAGTACTTC.

This chain joins TRBV10-2 and TRBJ1-2, with D possibly matching TRBD1 (5 bases). The CDR3 has 14 residues. CDR1 is WSHSY, CDR2 SAAADI, per germline. V was shortened by 2 bases and J by 5 bases, with 12 bases between the two germline ends. The CDR3 DNA follows: TGCGCCAGCAGTGAGATACCGACAGAATATGGCTACACCTTC. It codes for CASSEIPTEYGYTF.

CDR3 loop: CASSGGGPYNEQFF. CDR3 DNA sequence: TGTGCCAGCAGTGGCGGGGGGCCCTACAATGAGCAGTTCTTC. This chain connects TRBV25-1 to TRBJ2-1; the match to TRBD2 covers 8 bases. The CDR3 extends over 14 amino acids. Germline V CDR1 and CDR2: MGHDK, SYGVNS. After removal of 4 bases from V and 2 bases from J, the junction contained 1 base not matched to a gene. Combining the CDR3 with reference TRBV25-1 and TRBJ2-1 gives the whole variable domain EADIYQTPRYLVIGTGKKITLECSQTMGHDKMYWYQQDPGMELHLIHYSYGVNSTEKGDLSSESTVSRIRTEHFPLTLESARPSHTSQYLCASSGGGPYNEQFFGPGTRLTVL.

The J gene is TRBJ2-3, the V gene TRBV6-5; D perhaps matches TRBD1 (6 bases). The CDR3 length is 15 residues. Germline CDR1 MNHEY, CDR2 SVGAGI. V was trimmed by 6 bases and J by 0 bases, leaving 13 bases between them. The CDR3 nucleotides are TGTGCCAGCAGGTGGGGGCCCGTTAGCACAGATACGCAGTATTTT. Residues: CASRWGPVSTDTQYF.

The chain uses TRBV28 and TRBJ1-2; 10 nucleotides line up with TRBD1. This CDR3 region has 15 residues. Germline V gene sequence: CDR1 MDHEN, CDR2 SYDVKM. The V segment lost 1 base and the J segment 7 bases; nucleotides outside the gene matches: 6. The CDR3 sequence is CASSLSGQGIFGYTF. CDR3 nucleotides: TGTGCCAGCAGTTTATCGGGACAGGGGATTTTTGGCTACACCTTC.

V and J are TRBV7-8 and TRBJ1-2; D remains ambiguous. The CDR3 contains 14 residues. CDR1 SGHVS and CDR2 FQNEAQ come from the germline V gene. V was pared by 2 bases and J by 3 bases, with 10 bases between. The CDR3 reads CASSLLETYYGYTF. CDR3 DNA sequence: TGTGCCAGCAGCTTACTGGAGACTTACTATGGCTACACCTTC.

The chain employs TRBV29-1 and TRBJ1-4; D gene uncertain. The length of the CDR3 is 12 residues. Germline CDR1 is SQVTM and CDR2 is ANQGSEA. V lost 7 bases and J lost 2, with 8 bases in between. The CDR3 DNA sequence: TGCAGCGGGTACACGACTAATGAAAAACTGTTTTTT. Amino acid sequence: CSGYTTNEKLFF. Using reference TRBV29-1 and TRBJ1-4 for the parts outside the CDR3, the full variable domain is SAVISQKPSRDICQRGTSLTIQCQVDSQVTMMFWYRQQPGQSLTLIATANQGSEATYESGFVIDKFPISRPNLTFSTLTVSNMSPEDSSIYLCSGYTTNEKLFFGSGTQLSVL.

The CDR3 reads CASRAGGSSTDTQYF. Written as DNA, the CDR3 is TGTGCCAGCAGGGCTGGGGGGTCTAGCACAGATACGCAGTATTTT. V usage is TRBV28 and J usage is TRBJ2-3; D might be TRBD2 (6 bases). Germline assignment: CDR1 MDHEN and CDR2 SYDVKM. Trimming left V 6 bases short and J 0 bases short, with 13 bases between. The CDR3 runs 15 residues.

The chain combines TRBV7-9 with TRBJ2-3; D is unclear. CDR3 length equals 15 residues. From germline, CDR1 is SEHNR and CDR2 FQNEAQ (reference sequence). V lost 1 base to trimming and J lost 2 bases, with 10 bases between them. CDR3 loop: CASSLVAVNTDTQYF. In DNA, the CDR3 is TGTGCCAGCAGCTTAGTGGCTGTTAACACAGATACGCAGTATTTT.

In DNA form, the CDR3 reads TGTGCCAGCAGCAAAAGGAAAGCACCGGGGGGCTGGGAGCCCCAGCATTTT. This codes for CASSKRKAPGGWEPQHF. The chain uses TRBV21-1 and TRBJ1-5. TRBV21-1 is labeled a pseudogene. CDR3 size: 17 residues.

The V gene is TRBV5-4, the J gene TRBJ2-7, with TRBD2 matching 12 bases. Looked up from germline, CDR1 is SGHNT and CDR2 is YYREEE (reference sequence). The CDR3 has 16 amino acids. V was pared by 4 bases and J by 4 bases, with 9 bases of the junction left unmatched. The CDR3 DNA follows: TGTGCCAGCAGCCCGCGATCTCTAGCGGGAGGGTACGAGCAGTACTTC. Translated: CASSPRSLAGGYEQYF.

This rearrangement joins TRBV10-1 to TRBJ2-5; D is undetermined. Trimming pared 3 bases from V and 2 bases from J, leaving 7 bases between. The CDR3 has 13 residues. Looked up from germline, CDR1 is WNHNN and CDR2 is SYGVQD (reference sequence). The CDR3 DNA sequence: TGCGCCAGCAGTGACCTACGACAAGAGACCCAGTACTTC. Its translation is CASSDLRQETQYF.

The chain employs TRBV19 and TRBJ2-1; TRBD2 might be the D (5 bases). Trimming left V 3 bases short and J 2 bases short, with 17 bases between. The CDR3 sequence is 17 residues long. Germline V CDR1 and CDR2: LNHDA, SQIVND (reference sequence). The CDR3 spells CASSISGRPAAYNEQFF. DNA of the CDR3: TGTGCCAGTAGTATCTCTGGGAGACCTGCCGCCTACAATGAGCAGTTCTTC.